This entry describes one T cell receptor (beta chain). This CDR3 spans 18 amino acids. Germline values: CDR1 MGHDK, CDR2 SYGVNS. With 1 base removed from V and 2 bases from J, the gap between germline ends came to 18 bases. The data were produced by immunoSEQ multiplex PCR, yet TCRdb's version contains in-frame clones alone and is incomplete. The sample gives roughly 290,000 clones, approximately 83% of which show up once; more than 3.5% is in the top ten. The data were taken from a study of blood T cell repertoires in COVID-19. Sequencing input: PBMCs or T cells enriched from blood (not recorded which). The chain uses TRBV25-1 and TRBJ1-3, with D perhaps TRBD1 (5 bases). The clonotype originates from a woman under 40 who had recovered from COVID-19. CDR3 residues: CASSEWGEGWGTGNTIYF. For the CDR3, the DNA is TGTGCCAGCAGTGAATGGGGTGAAGGTTGGGGCACTGGAAACACCATATATTTT.